This T cell receptor beta chain was recovered during a study of shared clonotypes between healthy human individuals. In its sample, this clone was seen a few times. A read error may explain this, as a much larger clone is one base away. At the DNA level, this CDR3 is encoded by other sequences in the same sample as well. Germline V gene data show CDR1 as SGHAT and CDR2 as FQDESV (reference sequence). V lost 4 bases, J lost 4 bases, and 2 bases stayed unmatched. The CDR3 covers 14 residues. Assay: immunoSEQ multiplex PCR; the TCRdb copy retains only in-frame clones and omits some. This sample has roughly 700,000 clones, with 74% found just once. Every one of the donors was a Caucasian adult that lived in Nashville, Tennessee. In the CD4+ fraction, cells were divided into CD45RA+ naive and CD45RA-negative memory subsets.

Sample: memory CD4+ T cells sorted from blood. As to subset: CD45RA-negative fraction. The TCR comes from a woman under 40 in good health. This chain joins TRBV11-1 and TRBJ2-1, with TRBD1 matching 9 bases. The CDR3 here is CASSSGQGYNEQFF. The CDR3 DNA reads TGTGCCAGCAGCTCGGGACAGGGATACAATGAGCAGTTCTTC.